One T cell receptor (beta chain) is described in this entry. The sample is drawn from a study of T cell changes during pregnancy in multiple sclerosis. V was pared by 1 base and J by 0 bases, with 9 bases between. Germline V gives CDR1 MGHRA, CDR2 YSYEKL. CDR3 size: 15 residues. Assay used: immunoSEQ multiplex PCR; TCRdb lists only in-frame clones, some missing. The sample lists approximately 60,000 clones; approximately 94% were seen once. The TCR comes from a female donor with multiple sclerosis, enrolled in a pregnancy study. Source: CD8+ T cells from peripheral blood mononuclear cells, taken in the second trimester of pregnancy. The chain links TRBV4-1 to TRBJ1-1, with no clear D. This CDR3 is CASSQGSSLNTEAFF. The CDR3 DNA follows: TGCGCCAGCAGCCAAGGGAGTTCCTTGAACACTGAAGCTTTCTTT.